This entry describes one T cell receptor (beta chain). The antigen is unknown. The data derive from a study of shared clonotypes between healthy human individuals. The study's findings and limits: Sequencing depth was a factor that was expected to affect clonotype sharing among donors. The study drew on few donors, limiting represented genetic and exposure-history diversity.

Genomic DNA per cell subset filled all wells of several immunoSEQ plates. Sequencing was performed on unsorted PBMC DNA using ten immunoSEQ deep assay plates. TCRdb's table, derived via immunoSEQ multiplex PCR, lists solely in-frame clones and lacks some. This sample has 450,000 to 500,000 clones; approximately 80% occur once, and the top ten carry 13%. In germline, CDR1 is GTSNPN, CDR2 SVGIG (reference sequence). This CDR3 is 16 amino acids long. The trim removed 0 bases at V and 5 bases at J, leaving 9 bases unmatched. The J gene is TRBJ2-5, the V gene TRBV30; TRBD1 matches at 10 bases. The specimen was PBMCs. The clonotype was recovered from a woman in her forties in good health. Some clones in this sample may be carry-over from other donors' samples. The CDR3 nucleotides are TGTGCCTGGAGTGTCAACTTCGACAGGGGGCGGGAGACCCAGTACTTC. This sequence encodes CAWSVNFDRGRETQYF.